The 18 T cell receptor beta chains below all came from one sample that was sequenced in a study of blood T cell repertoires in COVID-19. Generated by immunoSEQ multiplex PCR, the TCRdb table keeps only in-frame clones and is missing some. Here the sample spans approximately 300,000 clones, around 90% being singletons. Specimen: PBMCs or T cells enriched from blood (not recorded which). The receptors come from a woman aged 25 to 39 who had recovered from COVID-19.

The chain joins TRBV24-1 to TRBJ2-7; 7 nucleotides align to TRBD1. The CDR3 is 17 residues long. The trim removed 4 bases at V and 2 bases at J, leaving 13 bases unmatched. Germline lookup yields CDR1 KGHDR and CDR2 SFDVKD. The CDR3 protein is CATSDAGRDRRTYEQYF. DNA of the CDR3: TGTGCCACCAGTGACGCCGGCCGGGACAGAAGGACCTACGAGCAGTACTTC.

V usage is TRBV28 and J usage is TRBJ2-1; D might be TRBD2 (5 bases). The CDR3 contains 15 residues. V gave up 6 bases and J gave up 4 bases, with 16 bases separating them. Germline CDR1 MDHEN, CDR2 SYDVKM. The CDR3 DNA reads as TGTGCCAGCAGCCTTCCGGAGGAGGTTTACAATGAGCAGTTCTTC. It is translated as CASSLPEEVYNEQFF.

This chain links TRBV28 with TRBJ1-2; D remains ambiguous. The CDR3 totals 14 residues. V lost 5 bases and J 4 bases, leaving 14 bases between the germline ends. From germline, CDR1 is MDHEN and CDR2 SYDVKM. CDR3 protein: CASSPNPDFYGYTF. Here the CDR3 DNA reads TGTGCCAGCAGTCCAAATCCGGACTTCTATGGCTACACCTTC.

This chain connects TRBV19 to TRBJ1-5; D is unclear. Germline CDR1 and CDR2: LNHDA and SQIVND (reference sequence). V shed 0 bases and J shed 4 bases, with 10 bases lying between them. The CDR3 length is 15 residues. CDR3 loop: CASSIDRWLNQPQHF. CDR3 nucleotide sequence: TGTGCCAGTAGTATAGATCGTTGGCTTAATCAGCCCCAGCATTTT.

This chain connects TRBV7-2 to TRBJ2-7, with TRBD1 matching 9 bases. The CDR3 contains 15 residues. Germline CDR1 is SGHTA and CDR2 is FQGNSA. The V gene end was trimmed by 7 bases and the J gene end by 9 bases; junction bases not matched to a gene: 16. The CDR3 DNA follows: TGTGCCAGCAACCATCAGGGACAGGGTTCGTTAGGGCAGTACTTC. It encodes CASNHQGQGSLGQYF.

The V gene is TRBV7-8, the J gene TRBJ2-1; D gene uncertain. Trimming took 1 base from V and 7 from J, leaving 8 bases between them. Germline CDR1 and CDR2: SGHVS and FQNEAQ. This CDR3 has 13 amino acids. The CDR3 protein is CASSLGLMNEQFF. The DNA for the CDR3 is TGTGCCAGCAGCTTAGGGCTGATGAATGAGCAGTTCTTC.

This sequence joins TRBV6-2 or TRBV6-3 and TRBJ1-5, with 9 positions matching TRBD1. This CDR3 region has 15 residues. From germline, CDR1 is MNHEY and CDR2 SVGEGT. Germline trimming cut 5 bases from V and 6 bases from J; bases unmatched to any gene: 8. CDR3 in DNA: TGTGCCAGCAGTCCCGGGACAGGGTCGTTTCAGCCCCAGCATTTT. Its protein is CASSPGTGSFQPQHF.

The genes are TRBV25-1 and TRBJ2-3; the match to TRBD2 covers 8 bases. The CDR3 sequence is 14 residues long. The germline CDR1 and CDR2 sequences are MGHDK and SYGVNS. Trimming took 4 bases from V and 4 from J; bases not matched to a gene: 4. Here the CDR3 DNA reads TGTGCCAGCAGTGCCCGGGGGGGGTCAGATACGCAGTATTTT. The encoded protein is CASSARGGSDTQYF.

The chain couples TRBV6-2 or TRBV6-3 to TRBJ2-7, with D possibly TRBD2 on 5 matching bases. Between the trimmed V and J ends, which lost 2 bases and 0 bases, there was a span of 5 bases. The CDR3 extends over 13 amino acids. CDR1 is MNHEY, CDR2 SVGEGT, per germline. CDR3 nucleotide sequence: TGTGCCAGCAGTTACGCGGGCTCCTACGAGCAGTACTTC. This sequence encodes CASSYAGSYEQYF.

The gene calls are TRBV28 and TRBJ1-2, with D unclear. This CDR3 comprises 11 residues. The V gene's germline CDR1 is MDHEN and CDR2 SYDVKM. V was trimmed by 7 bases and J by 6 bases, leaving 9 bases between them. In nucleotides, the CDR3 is TGTGCCAGCATGGTTAGTAATGGCTACACCTTC. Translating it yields CASMVSNGYTF.

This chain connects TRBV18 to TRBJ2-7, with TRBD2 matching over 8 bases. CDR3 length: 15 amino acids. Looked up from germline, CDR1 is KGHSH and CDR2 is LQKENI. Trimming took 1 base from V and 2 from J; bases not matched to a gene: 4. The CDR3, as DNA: TGTGCCAGCTCACCACGGGCGGGAGGAACCTACGAGCAGTACTTC. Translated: CASSPRAGGTYEQYF.

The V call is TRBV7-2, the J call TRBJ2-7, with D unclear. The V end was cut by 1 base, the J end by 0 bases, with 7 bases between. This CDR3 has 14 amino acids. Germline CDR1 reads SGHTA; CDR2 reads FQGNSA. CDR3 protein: CASSLEISSYEQYF. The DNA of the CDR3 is TGTGCCAGCAGCTTAGAAATCAGCTCCTACGAGCAGTACTTC. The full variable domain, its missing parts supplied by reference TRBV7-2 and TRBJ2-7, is GAGVSQSPSNKVTEKGKDVELRCDPISGHTALYWYRQSLGQGLEFLIYFQGNSAPDKSGLPSDRFSAERTGGSVSTLTIQRTQQEDSAVYLCASSLEISSYEQYFGPGTRLTVT.

The CDR3 loop reads CASSPRGLGEKLFF. The CDR3 DNA reads as TGTGCCAGCTCACCGCGGGGGCTAGGGGAAAAACTGTTTTTT. The chain links TRBV18 to TRBJ1-4, with D tentatively TRBD1 (6 bases). Germline CDR1 KGHSH, CDR2 LQKENI. V was pared by 3 bases and J by 8 bases, with 13 bases between. This CDR3 is 14 amino acids long.

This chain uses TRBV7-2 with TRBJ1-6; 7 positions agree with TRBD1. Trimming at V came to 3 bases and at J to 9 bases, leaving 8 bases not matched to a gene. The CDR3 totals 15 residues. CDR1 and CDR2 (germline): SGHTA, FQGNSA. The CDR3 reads CASSFTQGQLSPLHF. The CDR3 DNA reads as TGTGCCAGCAGCTTTACACAGGGGCAACTTTCACCCCTCCACTTT.

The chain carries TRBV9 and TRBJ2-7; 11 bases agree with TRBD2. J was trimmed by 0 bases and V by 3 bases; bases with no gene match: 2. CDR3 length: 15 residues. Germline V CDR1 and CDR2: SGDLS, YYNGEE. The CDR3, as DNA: TGTGCCAGCAGCGAGGGACTAGCGGACTCCTACGAGCAGTACTTC. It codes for CASSEGLADSYEQYF.

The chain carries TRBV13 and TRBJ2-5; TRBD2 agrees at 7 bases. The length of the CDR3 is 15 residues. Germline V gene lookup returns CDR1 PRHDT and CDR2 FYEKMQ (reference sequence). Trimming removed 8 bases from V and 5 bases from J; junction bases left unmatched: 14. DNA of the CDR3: TGTGCCAGCGCTAGTTCCGGGAGGTTTCTGGAGACCCAGTACTTC. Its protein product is CASASSGRFLETQYF.

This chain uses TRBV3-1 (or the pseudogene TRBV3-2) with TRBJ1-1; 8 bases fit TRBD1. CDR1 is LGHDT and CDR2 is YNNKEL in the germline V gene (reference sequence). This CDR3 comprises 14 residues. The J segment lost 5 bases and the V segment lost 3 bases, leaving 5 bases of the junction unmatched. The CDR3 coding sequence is TGTGCCAGCAGCCACAGCAACAGGGGGACTGAAGCTTTCTTT. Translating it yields CASSHSNRGTEAFF.

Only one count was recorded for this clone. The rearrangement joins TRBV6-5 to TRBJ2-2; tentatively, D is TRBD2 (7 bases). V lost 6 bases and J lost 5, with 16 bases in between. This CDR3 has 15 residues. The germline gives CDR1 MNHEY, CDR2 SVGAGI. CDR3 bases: TGTGCCAGCAGGGACCGGGGGGCCGGAACCGGGGAGCTGTTTTTT. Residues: CASRDRGAGTGELFF.